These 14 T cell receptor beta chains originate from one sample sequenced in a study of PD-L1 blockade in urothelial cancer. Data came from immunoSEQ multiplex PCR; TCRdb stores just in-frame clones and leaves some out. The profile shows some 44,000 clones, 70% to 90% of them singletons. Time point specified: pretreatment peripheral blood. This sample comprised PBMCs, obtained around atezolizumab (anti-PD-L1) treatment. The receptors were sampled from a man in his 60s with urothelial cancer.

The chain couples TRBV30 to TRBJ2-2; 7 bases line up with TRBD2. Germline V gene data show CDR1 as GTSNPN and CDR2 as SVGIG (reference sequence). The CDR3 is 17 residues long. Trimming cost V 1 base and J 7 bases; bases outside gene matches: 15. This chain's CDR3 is CAWSAATLAGDIGELFF. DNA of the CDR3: TGTGCCTGGAGTGCAGCAACCTTGGCGGGAGATATCGGGGAGCTGTTTTTT.

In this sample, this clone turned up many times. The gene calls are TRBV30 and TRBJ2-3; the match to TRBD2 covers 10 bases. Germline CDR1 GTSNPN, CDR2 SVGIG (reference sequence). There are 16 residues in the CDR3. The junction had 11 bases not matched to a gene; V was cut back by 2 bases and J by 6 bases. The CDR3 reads CAWSPRGSGRPDTQYF. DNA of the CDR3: TGTGCCTGGAGTCCCCGGGGTAGCGGGAGGCCGGATACGCAGTATTTT.

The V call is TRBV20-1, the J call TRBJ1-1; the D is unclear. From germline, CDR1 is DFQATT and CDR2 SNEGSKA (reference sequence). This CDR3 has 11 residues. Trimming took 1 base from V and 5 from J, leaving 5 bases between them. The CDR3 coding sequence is TGCAGTGCTAGAGTCGGGACTGAAGCTTTCTTT. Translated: CSARVGTEAFF.

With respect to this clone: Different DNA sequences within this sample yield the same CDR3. Here the CDR3 reads CASSVRTGGTEAFF. CDR3 DNA sequence: TGTGCCAGCAGTGTAAGGACAGGGGGAACTGAAGCTTTCTTT. This rearrangement joins TRBV2 to TRBJ1-1; 10 nucleotides agree with TRBD1. The CDR3 totals 14 residues. Trimming cost V 4 bases and J 5 bases; bases outside gene matches: 4. Germline loops: CDR1 SNHLY, CDR2 FYNNEI.

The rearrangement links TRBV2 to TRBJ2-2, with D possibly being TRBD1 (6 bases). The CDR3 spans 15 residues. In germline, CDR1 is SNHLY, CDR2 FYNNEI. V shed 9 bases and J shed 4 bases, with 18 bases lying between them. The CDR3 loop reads CASLLQGLGTGELFF. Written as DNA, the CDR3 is TGTGCCAGTCTACTACAGGGTCTCGGCACCGGGGAGCTGTTTTTT.

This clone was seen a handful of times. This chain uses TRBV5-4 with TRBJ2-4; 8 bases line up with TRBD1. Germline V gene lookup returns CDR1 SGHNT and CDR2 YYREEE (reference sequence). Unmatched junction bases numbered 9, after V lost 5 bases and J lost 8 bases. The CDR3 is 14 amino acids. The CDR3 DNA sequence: TGTGCCAGCAGTTCGACAGGGGTAGGAGACATTCAGTACTTC. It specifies CASSSTGVGDIQYF.

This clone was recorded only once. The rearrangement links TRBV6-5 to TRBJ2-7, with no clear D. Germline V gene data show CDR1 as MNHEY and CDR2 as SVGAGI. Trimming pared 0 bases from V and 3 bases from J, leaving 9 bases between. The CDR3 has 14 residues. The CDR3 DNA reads TGTGCCAGCAGTTACTCGAAGGCGGTCTACGAGCAGTACTTC. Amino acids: CASSYSKAVYEQYF.

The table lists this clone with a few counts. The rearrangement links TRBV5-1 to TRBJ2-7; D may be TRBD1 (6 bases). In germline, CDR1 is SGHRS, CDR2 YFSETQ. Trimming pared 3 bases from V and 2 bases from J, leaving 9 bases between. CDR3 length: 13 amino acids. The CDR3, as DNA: TGCGCCAGCAGCTGGTCAGGGGCCTACGAGCAGTACTTC. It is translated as CASSWSGAYEQYF.

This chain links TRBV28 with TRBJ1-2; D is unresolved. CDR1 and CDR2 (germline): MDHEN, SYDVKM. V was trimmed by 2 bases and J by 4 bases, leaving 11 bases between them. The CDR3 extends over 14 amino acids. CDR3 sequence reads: CASSLPQLGYGYTF. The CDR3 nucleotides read TGTGCCAGCAGTTTACCCCAACTCGGCTATGGCTACACCTTC.

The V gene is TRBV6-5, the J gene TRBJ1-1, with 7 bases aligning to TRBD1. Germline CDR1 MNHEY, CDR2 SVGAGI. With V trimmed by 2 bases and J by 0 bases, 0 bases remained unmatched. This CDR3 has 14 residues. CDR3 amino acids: CASSYGTVNTEAFF. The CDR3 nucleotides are TGTGCCAGCAGTTACGGGACAGTGAACACTGAAGCTTTCTTT.

CDR3 sequence reads: CASSRGGYNEQFF. The CDR3 bases are TGTGCCAGCAGCCGGGGGGGTTACAATGAGCAGTTCTTC. The chain carries TRBV28 and TRBJ2-1; 8 bases agree with TRBD2. The germline CDR1 and CDR2 sequences are MDHEN and SYDVKM. With V trimmed by 6 bases and J by 4 bases, 2 bases remained unmatched. The CDR3 is 13 amino acids.

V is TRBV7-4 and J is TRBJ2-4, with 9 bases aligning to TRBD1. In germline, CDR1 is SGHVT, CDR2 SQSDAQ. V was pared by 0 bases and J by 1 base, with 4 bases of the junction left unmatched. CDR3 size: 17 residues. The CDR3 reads CASSLAGTGSAKNIQYF. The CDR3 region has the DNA TGTGCCAGCAGCTTAGCGGGGACAGGGTCGGCCAAAAACATTCAGTACTTC.

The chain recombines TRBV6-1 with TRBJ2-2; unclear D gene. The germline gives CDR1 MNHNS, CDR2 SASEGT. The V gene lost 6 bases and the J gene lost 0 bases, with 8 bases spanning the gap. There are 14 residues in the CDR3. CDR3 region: CASSLDANTGELFF. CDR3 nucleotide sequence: TGTGCCAGCAGCCTAGATGCGAACACCGGGGAGCTGTTTTTT.

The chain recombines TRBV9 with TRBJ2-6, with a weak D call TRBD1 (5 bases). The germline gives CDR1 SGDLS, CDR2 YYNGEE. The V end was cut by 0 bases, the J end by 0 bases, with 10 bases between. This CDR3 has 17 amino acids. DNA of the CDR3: TGTGCCAGCAGCGTAGCCTGGACAACCTCTGGGGCCAACGTCCTGACTTTC. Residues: CASSVAWTTSGANVLTF.